This record concerns one TCR beta chain sequence. Its antigen remains unknown. TCRdb keeps only in-frame clones here, not all; method: immunoSEQ multiplex PCR. The sample yields approximately 2.4 million clones, approximately 96% seen once. This specimen belongs to a study of shared clonotypes between healthy human individuals. This CDR3 contains 15 residues. The V segment lost 5 bases and the J segment 6 bases; nucleotides outside the gene matches: 11. Germline V gene lookup returns CDR1 MNHNY and CDR2 SVGAGI (reference sequence). Whole-study findings and limits: Among donors, sharing of clonotypes was expected to be affected by sequencing depth. Estimated richness values were generally larger in naive subsets than in memory subsets. Despite large depth, rarefaction showed incomplete sorted-subset sequencing. Clonotype sharing across several donors was observed for around 5% of naive CD4 clonotypes.

The sequence derives from a man younger than 30 in good health. J is TRBJ2-7 and V is TRBV6-6, with 9 bases that match TRBD1. Sequencing was done on a sample of naive CD4+ T cells sorted from blood. The subset is: CD45RA+ positively selected. The CDR3 reads CASSIRDRESGEQYF. The DNA for the CDR3 is TGTGCCAGCAGTATCCGGGACAGGGAGTCTGGCGAGCAGTACTTC.